These 30 T cell receptor beta chains originate from one sample sequenced in a study of shared T cell receptors in the human thymus. Measured with immunoSEQ multiplex PCR; TCRdb has only the in-frame clones, and not every one. Of about 540,000 clones listed, more than 75% are singletons. These data were also filed under a second study, of human thymus T cells.

What was sequenced was thymocytes. Source of these receptors: a boy in the first two years of life with a congenital heart defect.

V usage is TRBV4-1 and J usage is TRBJ1-5; tentatively, D is TRBD1 (5 bases). Germline assignment: CDR1 MGHRA and CDR2 YSYEKL. Deletions cut 0 bases from V and 3 bases from J, with 9 bases between. The CDR3 has 15 amino acids. The CDR3 sequence: CASSQEQALNQPQHF. The CDR3, as DNA: TGCGCCAGCAGCCAAGAACAGGCTCTCAATCAGCCCCAGCATTTT.

CDR3 coding DNA: TGTGCCTGGAATCAGAGGGGGACAGGGAGGTGGACTGAAGCTTTCTTT. As protein: CAWNQRGTGRWTEAFF. The V call is TRBV30, the J call TRBJ1-1; 9 nucleotides align to TRBD1. The CDR3 spans 16 residues. Germline V gene sequence: CDR1 GTSNPN, CDR2 SVGIG (reference sequence). Losses at the gene ends were 4 bases for V and 5 bases for J; bases not matched to a gene: 14.

On this clone itself: Distinct nucleotide sequences in the sample also encode this CDR3. The V call is TRBV5-6, the J call TRBJ2-5; D is possibly TRBD1 (6 bases). Deletions cut 0 bases from V and 2 bases from J, with 8 bases between. The CDR3 totals 14 residues. Germline loops: CDR1 SGHDT, CDR2 YYEEEE. CDR3 loop: CASSLGGQQETQYF. The CDR3 region has the DNA TGTGCCAGCAGCTTGGGGGGACAACAAGAGACCCAGTACTTC.

V is TRBV9 and J is TRBJ2-7; 10 positions match TRBD2. The V segment lost 3 bases and the J segment 0 bases; nucleotides outside the gene matches: 6. The CDR3 runs to 16 residues. Germline CDR1 SGDLS, CDR2 YYNGEE. The CDR3 DNA reads as TGTGCCAGCAGCGACGGAGCGGGAGGGAGCTCCTACGAGCAGTACTTC. Its translation is CASSDGAGGSSYEQYF.

This chain connects TRBV19 to TRBJ2-1; 8 bases fit TRBD2. With V trimmed by 7 bases and J by 5 bases, 4 bases remained unmatched. The CDR3 is 13 residues long. Germline V gene sequence: CDR1 LNHDA, CDR2 SQIVND (reference sequence). In DNA, the CDR3 is TGTGCCAGTACCCCCGGGGGGGACAATGAGCAGTTCTTC. Translation gives CASTPGGDNEQFF. Drawing the rest from reference TRBV19 and TRBJ2-1, the complete variable domain is DGGITQSPKYLFRKEGQNVTLSCEQNLNHDAMYWYRQDPGQGLRLIYYSQIVNDFQKGDIAEGYSVSREKKESFPLTVTSAQKNPTAFYLCASTPGGDNEQFFGPGTRLTVL.

The CDR3 DNA reads TGTGCCAGCGCCCTCACAGGCAAAAACTATGGCTACACCTTC. This codes for CASALTGKNYGYTF. The V gene is TRBV5-8, the J gene TRBJ1-2; the D gene is possibly TRBD1 (5 bases). Germline CDR1 reads SGHTS; CDR2 reads YDEGEE. This CDR3 is built from 14 residues. Trimming removed 7 bases at V and 2 bases at J, with 15 bases between.

The rearrangement links TRBV6-6 to TRBJ2-7, with D maybe TRBD1 (7 bases). Germline V gene sequence: CDR1 MNHNY, CDR2 SVGAGI (reference sequence). The ends were cut back, 6 bases at V and 9 bases at J, with 21 bases in the middle. The CDR3 has 14 residues. The CDR3 region is CASRTGDRAIMQYF. The CDR3 nucleotides read TGTGCCAGCAGGACGGGAGACAGGGCTATAATGCAGTACTTC.

CDR3 protein: CASSSSGGYTF. The CDR3 nucleotides read TGTGCCAGCAGCTCGTCCGGTGGCTACACCTTC. V gene TRBV6-1 combines with J gene TRBJ1-2; no clear D. V was shortened by 6 bases and J by 7 bases, with 9 bases between the two germline ends. This CDR3 region has 11 residues. Germline values: CDR1 MNHNS, CDR2 SASEGT.

The V call is TRBV5-4, the J call TRBJ2-7; the D gene is possibly TRBD2 (6 bases). V gave up 4 bases and J gave up 3 bases, with 20 bases separating them. CDR3 length: 16 residues. Germline loops: CDR1 SGHNT, CDR2 YYREEE (reference sequence). The CDR3 protein is CASSVGGNPPLYEQYF. DNA of the CDR3: TGTGCCAGCAGCGTCGGCGGGAATCCGCCCCTCTACGAGCAGTACTTC.

The genes are TRBV15 and TRBJ1-2, with D unresolved. The V and J ends lost 0 bases and 3 bases respectively, with 11 bases between them. Germline V gives CDR1 LNHNV, CDR2 YYDKDF (reference sequence). The CDR3 has 15 amino acids. The CDR3 DNA follows: TGTGCCACCAGCAGAGATAGAGGGTCGGACTATGGCTACACCTTC. Translating it yields CATSRDRGSDYGYTF.

This clone has only one observation. The rearrangement uses TRBV30 and TRBJ2-3; TRBD2 matches 8 bases. The CDR3 spans 15 residues. CDR1 is GTSNPN, CDR2 SVGIG, per germline (reference sequence). V shed 0 bases, J shed 6 bases, and the junction held 8 bases outside the gene matches. This CDR3 reads CAWSVWTSPGDTQYF. Here the CDR3 DNA reads TGTGCCTGGAGTGTCTGGACTAGCCCTGGGGATACGCAGTATTTT.

This clone showed up just a few times. The CDR3 nucleotides are TGTGCCAGCAGCTTACTTAGGACTAGCGGGAGCACAGATACGCAGTATTTT. It translates to CASSLLRTSGSTDTQYF. V is TRBV14 and J is TRBJ2-3; 11 nucleotides match TRBD2. This CDR3 spans 17 amino acids. The V and J ends lost 5 bases and 0 bases, in that order; junction bases with no gene match: 7. Germline lookup yields CDR1 SGHDN and CDR2 FVKESK.

The chain is built from TRBV19 and TRBJ2-2; 8 bases are shared with TRBD2. The ends lost 6 bases at V and 5 bases at J; junction bases unmatched: 11. The length of the CDR3 is 16 residues. Germline V gene lookup returns CDR1 LNHDA and CDR2 SQIVND (reference sequence). The DNA for the CDR3 is TGTGCCAGTAGAGTTGGCCCGGGACTAGGGACCGGGGAGCTGTTTTTT. It translates to CASRVGPGLGTGELFF.

CDR3 coding DNA: TGTGCCAGCAGCTTAGACGGGGGGGATGAGCAGTTCTTC. Translated: CASSLDGGDEQFF. The V and J genes are TRBV11-2 and TRBJ2-1; 8 bases align to TRBD2. CDR3 size: 13 residues. V trimming: 0 bases; J trimming: 8 bases; junction bases outside the gene matches: 0. The germline V gene encodes CDR1 SGHAT and CDR2 FQNNGV.

The chain is built from TRBV25-1 and TRBJ1-2, with D unresolved. CDR1 is MGHDK, CDR2 SYGVNS, per germline. The CDR3 spans 13 residues. Trimming left V 3 bases short and J 7 bases short, with 12 bases between. CDR3: CASSDEGRAGYTF. The CDR3, as DNA: TGTGCCAGCAGTGATGAGGGCCGGGCTGGCTACACCTTC.

The J gene is TRBJ2-1, the V gene TRBV7-7; 7 bases line up with TRBD2. The V and J ends lost 5 bases and 6 bases, in that order; junction bases with no gene match: 7. Germline assignment: CDR1 SSHAT and CDR2 FNYEAQ (reference sequence). This CDR3 is 14 amino acids long. The CDR3 sequence is CASSPREAGNEQFF. DNA of the CDR3: TGTGCCAGCAGCCCCCGGGAGGCCGGCAATGAGCAGTTCTTC.

The rearrangement links TRBV25-1 to TRBJ2-7; 8 bases are shared with TRBD1. The V segment lost 3 bases and the J segment 1 base; nucleotides outside the gene matches: 5. The germline V gene encodes CDR1 MGHDK and CDR2 SYGVNS. This CDR3 is 15 amino acids long. For the CDR3, the DNA is TGTGCCAGCAGTGATCGCCGGGACAGGTCCTACGAGCAGTACTTC. Residues: CASSDRRDRSYEQYF.

The chain combines TRBV10-3 with TRBJ2-5, with D maybe TRBD2 (5 bases). Germline assignment: CDR1 ENHRY and CDR2 SYGVKD. The CDR3 totals 15 residues. Trimming stripped 3 bases from V and 4 bases from J, with 15 bases between. The CDR3 region has the DNA TGTGCCATCAGTGAAACCGGACTCCAACGAGAGACCCAGTACTTC. Translation: CAISETGLQRETQYF.

This clone was observed a few times. The J gene is TRBJ2-3, the V gene TRBV19; 7 positions match TRBD2. CDR1 and CDR2 from the germline V gene are LNHDA and SQIVND (reference sequence). With V trimmed by 1 base and J by 6 bases, 10 bases remained unmatched. The CDR3 runs to 16 residues. The CDR3 reads CASSIVLAGAMDTQYF. The CDR3 DNA sequence: TGTGCCAGTAGTATAGTATTGGCGGGAGCTATGGATACGCAGTATTTT.

The CDR3 here is CASSLASPNYEQYF. The CDR3 DNA reads as TGTGCCAGCAGTTTGGCTAGCCCTAACTACGAGCAGTACTTC. The rearrangement uses TRBV27 and TRBJ2-7; D might be TRBD2 (5 bases). CDR1 is MNHEY and CDR2 is SMNVEV in the germline V gene (reference sequence). CDR3 length equals 14 residues. Trimming took 3 bases from V and 3 from J, leaving 12 bases between them.

V usage is TRBV27 and J usage is TRBJ2-7; TRBD1 agrees at 10 bases. Germline lookup yields CDR1 MNHEY and CDR2 SMNVEV (reference sequence). The junction had 11 bases not matched to a gene; V was cut back by 6 bases and J by 3 bases. The CDR3 contains 16 residues. The CDR3 reads CASSPMGRTGGYEQYF. As DNA, the CDR3 is TGTGCCAGCAGCCCGATGGGGCGGACAGGGGGCTACGAGCAGTACTTC.

The chain couples TRBV7-6 to TRBJ2-7; the D gene is possibly TRBD1 (5 bases). V was trimmed by 2 bases and J by 0 bases, leaving 14 bases between them. CDR1 is SGHVS, CDR2 FNYEAQ, per germline. The CDR3 covers 16 residues. In nucleotides, the CDR3 is TGTGCCAGCAGCTTAATTCCCACAGGTAGCTCCTACGAGCAGTACTTC. Translation gives CASSLIPTGSSYEQYF.

The CDR3 DNA reads TGTGCCAGCAGCCCCAAACCCGGGACTAGCGGGAGACCCTACAATGAGCAGTTCTTC. Translating it yields CASSPKPGTSGRPYNEQFF. This chain joins TRBV7-4 and TRBJ2-1; 14 nucleotides match TRBD2. The CDR3 is made up of 19 amino acids. Germline loops: CDR1 SGHVT, CDR2 SQSDAQ. V lost 5 bases and J lost 2; bases outside the gene matches: 11.

This clone was detected only a few times. J is TRBJ2-3 and V is TRBV6-1; 10 bases map to TRBD2. CDR1 is MNHNS, CDR2 SASEGT, per germline. This CDR3 contains 13 residues. The V and J ends lost 8 bases and 6 bases, in that order; junction bases with no gene match: 5. The CDR3 coding sequence is TGTGCCAGCGGAGGTAGCGGGAGGGATACGCAGTATTTT. This sequence encodes CASGGSGRDTQYF.

CDR3 bases: TGTGCCTGGAGTTACCCCCTGGAGGGCTGGAGTGGCGAGCAGTACTTC. Residues: CAWSYPLEGWSGEQYF. The chain has TRBV30 and TRBJ2-7, with D possibly TRBD2 on 6 matching bases. The CDR3 contains 16 residues. CDR1 is GTSNPN and CDR2 is SVGIG in the germline V gene (reference sequence). V lost 2 bases and J 6 bases, leaving 23 bases between the germline ends.

The chain links TRBV27 to TRBJ2-5, with D maybe TRBD2 (5 bases). V was trimmed by 6 bases and J by 5 bases, leaving 10 bases between them. CDR1 and CDR2 (germline): MNHEY, SMNVEV (reference sequence). The CDR3 spans 12 residues. The CDR3 nucleotides read TGTGCCAGCAGGTCCGGGAATGAGACCCAGTACTTC. Amino acid sequence: CASRSGNETQYF.

The CDR3 bases are TGTGCCAGCAGCTTAGCCCGGGGTGAGCAGTACTTC. The encoded protein is CASSLARGEQYF. The chain has TRBV7-8 and TRBJ2-7, with D possibly being TRBD2 (5 bases). The length of the CDR3 is 12 residues. The V gene's germline CDR1 is SGHVS and CDR2 FQNEAQ. V was cut by 0 bases and J by 7 bases, with 7 bases left in between.

The chain is built from TRBV28 and TRBJ2-7, with D perhaps matching TRBD1 (6 bases). Germline lookup yields CDR1 MDHEN and CDR2 SYDVKM. Trimming removed 2 bases from V and 4 bases from J, with 12 bases in between. There are 14 residues in the CDR3. The CDR3 coding sequence is TGTGCCAGCAGTTTAATGGACAGAACTTACGAGCAGTACTTC. This sequence encodes CASSLMDRTYEQYF.

The gene calls are TRBV29-1 and TRBJ1-4, with D unresolved. In germline, CDR1 is SQVTM, CDR2 ANQGSEA. Trimming cost V 6 bases and J 6 bases, with 14 bases left between them. The CDR3 length is 13 residues. In DNA form, the CDR3 reads TGCAGCGTGTCGGGTGTCCCCGATGAAAAACTGTTTTTT. Translated, it gives CSVSGVPDEKLFF.

The V and J genes are TRBV25-1 and TRBJ2-7, with 9 bases lining up with TRBD1. The V and J ends lost 4 bases and 0 bases, in that order; junction bases with no gene match: 7. This CDR3 spans 16 amino acids. Germline V gene sequence: CDR1 MGHDK, CDR2 SYGVNS. The CDR3 spells CASSGGGGQGSYEQYF. DNA of the CDR3: TGTGCCAGCAGTGGAGGGGGGGGACAGGGCTCCTACGAGCAGTACTTC.